Listed below are T cell receptor beta chains from one sample, sequenced in a study of PD-1 blockade in mismatch repair-deficient tumors. Profiling relied on immunoSEQ multiplex PCR, and the TCRdb table lists in-frame clones only, not all of them. The sample includes fewer than 50,000 clones, roughly 83% of them seen just once. The sample was peripheral blood, taken 4 weeks after starting pembrolizumab. The receptor source for this set is an adult with mismatch repair-deficient cancer. Both conserved end residues are trimmed from each CDR3. Each record gives: J gene, V gene, CDR3 protein.

TRBJ2-7 | TRBV11-2 | ASSLALAGGRSSYEQY
TRBJ2-7 | TRBV7-9 | ASSWGLASHEQY
TRBJ2-3 | TRBV12-5 | ASGGQTYTDTQY
TRBJ1-5 | TRBV7-2 | ASSLVGGDQPQH
TRBJ1-3 | TRBV28 | ASRSRPSSGNTIY
TRBJ2-3 | TRBV7-3 | ASSLTPYTDTQY
TRBJ2-3 | TRBV18 | ASSPISTSGRADTQY
TRBJ2-1 | TRBV7-9 | ASSLLLSGSEQF
TRBJ1-1 | TRBV11-2 | ASSLGAQGLHTEAF
TRBJ2-1 | TRBV7-2 | ASSLGNNEQF
TRBJ2-1 | TRBV10-3 | AISVRTTHPRSYNEQF
TRBJ2-5 | TRBV6-5 | ASRMRGGIETQY
TRBJ1-1 | TRBV6-6 | ASSYMGEAGAF
TRBJ2-6 | TRBV10-1 | ASSDSGHGANVLT
TRBJ2-3 | TRBV29-1 | SVLGASTDTQY
TRBJ1-2 | TRBV7-9 | ASSSGDYGYT
TRBJ1-4 | TRBV2 | ASRLDRVEKLF
TRBJ2-1 | TRBV19 | ASKDPSSYNEQF
TRBJ1-1 | TRBV25-1 | ASSDEGRNTEAF
TRBJ2-5 | TRBV2 | ASSGPWETQY
TRBJ2-7 | TRBV12-5 | ASGLDLHGGGHIYEQY
TRBJ2-1 | TRBV9 | ASSEGLAGVYEQF
TRBJ2-1 | TRBV15 | ATSRQGGDEQF
TRBJ2-2 | TRBV5-6 | ASSLLGPNPNTGELF
TRBJ1-3 | TRBV5-1 | ASSLRGTGEVNTIY
TRBJ2-7 | TRBV28 | ASSTPGTSRRGSYEQY
TRBJ2-7 | TRBV6-5 | ASRFRLAGDHEQY
TRBJ2-1 | TRBV29-1 | SVDEGERRNEQF
TRBJ1-3 | TRBV11-3 | ASSLSFSSWRNTIY
TRBJ2-2 | TRBV19 | ASSIGGGELF
TRBJ1-5 | TRBV6-6 | ASSYSTGRTSQPQH
TRBJ2-3 | TRBV19 | ASRKETGDTQY
TRBJ2-6 | TRBV19 | ATQGSLSGANVLT
TRBJ2-3 | TRBV9 | ASSVLERGTDTQY
TRBJ2-1 | TRBV6-5 | ASSYSTSYNEQF
TRBJ1-1 | TRBV6-5 | ASRSSTGNTEAF
TRBJ2-7 | TRBV27 | ASSTSGLSYEQY
TRBJ2-7 | TRBV4-1 | ASSPRLAHEQY
TRBJ1-1 | TRBV27 | ASRTETWGMNTEAF
TRBJ2-7 | TRBV27 | ASSLRTGFAYEQY
TRBJ1-2 | TRBV14 | ASSQVHRANYGYT
TRBJ2-2 | TRBV19 | ASRDRGTETGELF